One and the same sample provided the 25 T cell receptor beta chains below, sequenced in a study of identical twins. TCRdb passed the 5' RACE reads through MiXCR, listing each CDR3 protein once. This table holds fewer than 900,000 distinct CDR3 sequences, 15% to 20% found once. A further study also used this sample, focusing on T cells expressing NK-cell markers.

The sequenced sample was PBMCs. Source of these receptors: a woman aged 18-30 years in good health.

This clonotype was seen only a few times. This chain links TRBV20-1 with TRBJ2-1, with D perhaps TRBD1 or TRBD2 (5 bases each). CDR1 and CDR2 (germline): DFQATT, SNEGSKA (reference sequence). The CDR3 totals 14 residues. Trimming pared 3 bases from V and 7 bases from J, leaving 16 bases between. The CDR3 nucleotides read TGCAGTGCTAGTATCCCGGGGCTGGGTAATGAGCAGTTCTTC. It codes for CSASIPGLGNEQFF.

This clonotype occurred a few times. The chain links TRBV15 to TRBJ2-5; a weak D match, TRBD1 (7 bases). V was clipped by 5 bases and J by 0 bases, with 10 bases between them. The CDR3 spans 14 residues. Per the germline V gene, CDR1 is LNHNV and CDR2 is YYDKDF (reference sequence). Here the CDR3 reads CATSGGTDQETQYF. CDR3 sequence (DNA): TGTGCCACCAGCGGGGGGACAGACCAAGAGACCCAGTACTTC.

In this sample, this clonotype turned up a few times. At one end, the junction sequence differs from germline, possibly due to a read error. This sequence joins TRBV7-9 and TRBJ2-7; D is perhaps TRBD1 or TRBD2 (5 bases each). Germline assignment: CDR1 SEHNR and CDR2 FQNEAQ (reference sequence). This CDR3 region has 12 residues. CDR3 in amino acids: CASSGGAGTTLF. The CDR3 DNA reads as TGTGCCAGCAGCGGTGGAGCCGGGACCACACTTTTC. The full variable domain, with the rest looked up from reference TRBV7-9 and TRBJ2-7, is DTGVSQNPRHKITKRGQNVTFRCDPISEHNRLYWYRQTLGQGPEFLTYFQNEAQLEKSRLLSDRFSAERPKGSFSTLEIQRTEQGDSAMYLCASSGGAGTTLFGPGTRLTVT.

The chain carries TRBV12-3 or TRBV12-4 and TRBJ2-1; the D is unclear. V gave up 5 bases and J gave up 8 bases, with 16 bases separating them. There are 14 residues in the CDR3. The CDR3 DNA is TGTGCCAGCAGTATCCCAGGCGGCGAACATGAGCAGTTCTTC. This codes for CASSIPGGEHEQFF.

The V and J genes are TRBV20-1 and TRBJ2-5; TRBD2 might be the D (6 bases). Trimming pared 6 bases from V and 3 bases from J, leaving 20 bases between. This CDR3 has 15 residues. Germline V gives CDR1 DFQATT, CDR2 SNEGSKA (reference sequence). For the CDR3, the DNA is TGCAGTGCCGAAATCCCCCGGGACTTTAAAGAGACCCAGTACTTC. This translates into CSAEIPRDFKETQYF.

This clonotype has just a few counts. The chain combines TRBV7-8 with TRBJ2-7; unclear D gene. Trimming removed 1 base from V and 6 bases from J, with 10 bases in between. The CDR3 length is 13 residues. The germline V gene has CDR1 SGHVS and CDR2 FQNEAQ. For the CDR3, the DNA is TGTGCCAGCAGCTTAGAGTGGCAAGGCGAGCAGTACTTC. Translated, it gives CASSLEWQGEQYF.

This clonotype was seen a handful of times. The CDR3 nucleotides are TGTGCCAGCAGCTTAGCGTCGGGGGATGGCTACACCTTC. Translation: CASSLASGDGYTF. The gene calls are TRBV7-2 and TRBJ1-2; the D gene is possibly TRBD1 (5 bases). The V end lost 0 bases, the J end lost 6 bases, and 8 bases lay between the germline ends. Germline V lookup: CDR1 SGHTA, CDR2 FQGNSA. This CDR3 contains 13 residues.

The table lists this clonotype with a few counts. The DNA for the CDR3 is TGCAGCGTCCCAGTGGGGGCTTTCACAGATACGCAGTATTTT. It encodes CSVPVGAFTDTQYF. The V gene is TRBV29-1, the J gene TRBJ2-3; possibly TRBD1 for D (6 bases). With 6 bases removed from V and 2 bases from J, the gap between germline ends came to 15 bases. The CDR3 length is 14 residues. Germline assignment: CDR1 SQVTM and CDR2 ANQGSEA.

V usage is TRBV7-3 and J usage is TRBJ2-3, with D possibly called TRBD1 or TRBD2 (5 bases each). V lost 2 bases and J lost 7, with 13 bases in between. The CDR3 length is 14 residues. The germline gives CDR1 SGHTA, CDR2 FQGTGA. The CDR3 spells CASSLGGPWNTQYF. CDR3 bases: TGTGCCAGCAGCTTAGGGGGACCCTGGAATACGCAGTATTTT.

CDR3 sequence (DNA): TGTGCCAGCAGTTTAAGAACAGCTAACAATGAGCAGTTCTTC. This encodes CASSLRTANNEQFF. The chain uses TRBV5-6 and TRBJ2-1, with no clear D. Trimming left V 5 bases short and J 5 bases short, with 14 bases between. The CDR3 extends over 14 amino acids. The germline gives CDR1 SGHDT, CDR2 YYEEEE.

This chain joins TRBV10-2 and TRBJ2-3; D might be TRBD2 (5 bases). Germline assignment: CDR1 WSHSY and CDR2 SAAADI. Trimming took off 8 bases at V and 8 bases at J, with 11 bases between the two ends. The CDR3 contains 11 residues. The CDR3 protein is CASGERSTQYF. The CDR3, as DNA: TGCGCCAGCGGGGAGAGAAGTACGCAGTATTTT.

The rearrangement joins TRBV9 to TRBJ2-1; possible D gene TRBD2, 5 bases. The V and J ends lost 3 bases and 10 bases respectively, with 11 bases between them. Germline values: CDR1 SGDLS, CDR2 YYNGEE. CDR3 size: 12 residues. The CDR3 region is CASSASRGEQFF. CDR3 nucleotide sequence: TGTGCCAGCAGCGCCTCCCGAGGGGAGCAGTTCTTC.

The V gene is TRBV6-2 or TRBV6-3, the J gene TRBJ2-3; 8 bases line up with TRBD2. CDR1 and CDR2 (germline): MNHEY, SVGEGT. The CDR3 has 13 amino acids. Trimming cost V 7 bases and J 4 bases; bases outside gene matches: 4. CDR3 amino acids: CASTQGLADTQYF. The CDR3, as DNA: TGTGCCAGCACTCAGGGACTAGCAGATACGCAGTATTTT.

This chain's CDR3 is CASSLASGEPYEQYF. As DNA, the CDR3 is TGCGCCAGCAGCTTGGCATCAGGGGAGCCCTACGAGCAGTACTTC. The rearrangement links TRBV5-1 to TRBJ2-7; TRBD1 is a possible D gene (6 bases). Germline V gene lookup returns CDR1 SGHRS and CDR2 YFSETQ. V dropped 0 bases and J dropped 2 bases, with 12 bases sitting between them. CDR3 length equals 15 residues.

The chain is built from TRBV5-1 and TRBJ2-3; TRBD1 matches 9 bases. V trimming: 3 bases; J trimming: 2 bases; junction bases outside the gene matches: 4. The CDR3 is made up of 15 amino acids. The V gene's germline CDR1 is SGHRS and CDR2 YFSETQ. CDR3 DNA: TGCGCCAGCAGCTCCGGGACAGGGAACACAGATACGCAGTATTTT. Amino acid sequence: CASSSGTGNTDTQYF.

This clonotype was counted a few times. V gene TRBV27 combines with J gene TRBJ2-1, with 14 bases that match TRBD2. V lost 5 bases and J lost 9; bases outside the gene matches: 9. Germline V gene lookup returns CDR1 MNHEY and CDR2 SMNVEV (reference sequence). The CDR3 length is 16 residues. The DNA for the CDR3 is TGTGCCAGCAGTGTAAAAGGGACTAGCGGGAGAGCTGAGCAGTTCTTC. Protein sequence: CASSVKGTSGRAEQFF.

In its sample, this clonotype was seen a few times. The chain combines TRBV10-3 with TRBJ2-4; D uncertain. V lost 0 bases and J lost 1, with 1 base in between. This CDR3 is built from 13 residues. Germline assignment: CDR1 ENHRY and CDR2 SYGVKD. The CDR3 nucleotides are TGTGCCATCAGTGAGTCGGCCAAAAACATTCAGTACTTC. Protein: CAISESAKNIQYF.

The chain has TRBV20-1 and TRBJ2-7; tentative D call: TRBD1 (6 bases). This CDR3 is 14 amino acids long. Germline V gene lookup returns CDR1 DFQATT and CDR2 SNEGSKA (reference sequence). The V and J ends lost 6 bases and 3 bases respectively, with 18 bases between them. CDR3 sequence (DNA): TGCAGTGCGCAACAGGGAAGTGGGGACTACGAGCAGTACTTC. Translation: CSAQQGSGDYEQYF.

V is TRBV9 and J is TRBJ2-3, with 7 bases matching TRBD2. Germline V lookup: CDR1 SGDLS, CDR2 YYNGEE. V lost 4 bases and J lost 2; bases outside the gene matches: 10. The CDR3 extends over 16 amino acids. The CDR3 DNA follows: TGTGCCAGCAGCCTGACCGGGACTACTGACACAGATACGCAGTATTTT. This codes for CASSLTGTTDTDTQYF.

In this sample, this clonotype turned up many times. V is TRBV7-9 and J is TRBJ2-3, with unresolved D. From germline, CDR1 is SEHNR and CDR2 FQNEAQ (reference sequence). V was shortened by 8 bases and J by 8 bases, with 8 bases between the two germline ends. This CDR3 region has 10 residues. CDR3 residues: CASSLGTQYF. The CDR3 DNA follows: TGTGCCAGCTCTCTCGGTACGCAGTATTTT.

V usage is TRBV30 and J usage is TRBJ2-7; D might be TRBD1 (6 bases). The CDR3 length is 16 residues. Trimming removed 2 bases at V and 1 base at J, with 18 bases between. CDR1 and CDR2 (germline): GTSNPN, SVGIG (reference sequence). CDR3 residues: CAWSRGNGIQSYEQYF. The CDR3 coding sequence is TGTGCCTGGAGTAGGGGGAATGGCATCCAATCCTACGAGCAGTACTTC.

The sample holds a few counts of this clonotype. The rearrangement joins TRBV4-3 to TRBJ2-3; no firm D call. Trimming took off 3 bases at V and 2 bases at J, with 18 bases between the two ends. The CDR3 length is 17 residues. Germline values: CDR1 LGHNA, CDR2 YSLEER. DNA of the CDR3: TGCGCCAGCAGCCACGAGGCAACCCCTTTAAACACAGATACGCAGTATTTT. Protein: CASSHEATPLNTDTQYF.

The DNA of the CDR3 is TGTGCCAGCAGCGTAGTGGGGGAGGCCTACGAGCAGTACTTC. The encoded protein is CASSVVGEAYEQYF. The chain has TRBV9 and TRBJ2-7; possibly TRBD2 for D (6 bases). Trimming cost V 0 bases and J 2 bases, with 9 bases left between them. From germline, CDR1 is SGDLS and CDR2 YYNGEE. The CDR3 length is 14 residues.

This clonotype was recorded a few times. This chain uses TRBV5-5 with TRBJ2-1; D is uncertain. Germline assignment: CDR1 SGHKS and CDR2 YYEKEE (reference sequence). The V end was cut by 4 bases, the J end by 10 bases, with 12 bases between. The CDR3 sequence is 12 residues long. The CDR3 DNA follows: TGTGCCAGCAGCGCGACCTCCCGGGAGCAGTTCTTC. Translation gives CASSATSREQFF.

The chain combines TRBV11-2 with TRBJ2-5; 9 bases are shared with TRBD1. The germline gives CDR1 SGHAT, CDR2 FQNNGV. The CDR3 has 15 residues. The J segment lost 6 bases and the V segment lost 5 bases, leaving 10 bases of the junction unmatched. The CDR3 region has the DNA TGTGCCAGCAGCCTGGGACAGGGAGAAGGAAAGACCCAGTACTTC. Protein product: CASSLGQGEGKTQYF. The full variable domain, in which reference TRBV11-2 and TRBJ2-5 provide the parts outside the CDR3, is EAGVAQSPRYKIIEKRQSVAFWCNPISGHATLYWYQQILGQGPKLLIQFQNNGVVDDSQLPKDRFSAERLKGVDSTLKIQPAKLEDSAVYLCASSLGQGEGKTQYFGPGTRLLVL.